The 15 T cell receptor beta chains below come from one sample, sequenced in a study of regulatory T cells in long-lasting Graves disease (dated by TCRdb to 2020 to 2022). The library was obtained by multiplex PCR. Sequencing used an Illumina HiSeq 4000. CDR3 regions were amplified by Arm-PCR with iRepertoire HTBI primers to construct TCR beta libraries. Clones were called with MiXCR by TCRdb after fastp trimmed the public reads at Q25, and only in-frame beta chains were retained. All rows with the same CDR3 protein become a single entry with the most common DNA and genes. The sample table records 400,000 to 500,000 distinct CDR3 sequences; less than 25% of these occur just once. The ten largest clonotypes hold around 12% of the sample. The time point label for this specimen denotes: persistent/refractory GD, antithyroid drugs over 5 years with positive TRAb. For both TCR sequencing and RNA sequencing, RNA was extracted from PBMCs in TRIzol.

Specimen: peripheral blood mononuclear cells (PBMCs), collected when the disease was refractory, from a patient treated with antithyroid drugs. The source is a female donor with Graves disease.

V and J are TRBV25-1 and TRBJ2-7; the D call may be TRBD1 or TRBD2 (5 bases each). V dropped 9 bases and J dropped 4 bases, with 13 bases sitting between them. Germline CDR1 and CDR2: MGHDK and SYGVNS. This CDR3 contains 12 residues. The CDR3 nucleotides are TGTGCCAGTTCCGGGACGCAGTACGAGCAGTACTTC. Its protein is CASSGTQYEQYF.

The gene calls are TRBV2 and TRBJ1-5; D gene ambiguous. Germline V gene data show CDR1 as SNHLY and CDR2 as FYNNEI. V lost 1 base to trimming and J lost 10 bases, with 8 bases between them. This CDR3 contains 12 residues. Written as DNA, the CDR3 is TGTGCCAGCAGTGAAGAGACCTATCCCCAGCATTTT. This translates into CASSEETYPQHF.

The V and J genes are TRBV7-9 and TRBJ2-7; D is uncertain. Trimming removed 4 bases at V and 3 bases at J, with 10 bases between. This CDR3 has 13 amino acids. Germline values: CDR1 SEHNR, CDR2 FQNEAQ (reference sequence). This CDR3 reads CASSSLTDYEQYF. The CDR3 bases are TGTGCCAGCAGCTCGTTAACAGACTACGAGCAGTACTTC. Full variable domain (outside the CDR3, taken from reference TRBV7-9 and TRBJ2-7): DTGVSQNPRHKITKRGQNVTFRCDPISEHNRLYWYRQTLGQGPEFLTYFQNEAQLEKSRLLSDRFSAERPKGSFSTLEIQRTEQGDSAMYLCASSSLTDYEQYFGPGTRLTVT.

The chain joins TRBV7-2 to TRBJ2-3; TRBD2 matches at 7 bases. The J segment lost 2 bases and the V segment lost 6 bases, leaving 11 bases of the junction unmatched. CDR3 length: 16 residues. CDR1 is SGHTA, CDR2 FQGNSA, per germline. The CDR3 sequence is CASSLMGLAATDTQYF. In nucleotides, the CDR3 is TGTGCCAGCAGTTTGATGGGGCTAGCGGCCACAGATACGCAGTATTTT.

The table lists this clonotype with many counts. The chain links TRBV6-1 to TRBJ2-5; D unresolved. The CDR3 extends over 14 amino acids. Germline assignment: CDR1 MNHNS and CDR2 SASEGT. The V and J ends lost 10 bases and 5 bases respectively, with 20 bases between them. The CDR3 sequence is CATRTRARWETQYF. For the CDR3, the DNA is TGTGCCACCAGGACCCGGGCGCGGTGGGAGACCCAGTACTTC.

Worth noting for this clonotype: A junction end diverges from the germline sequence, so it may reflect a read error. The chain employs TRBV11-1 and TRBJ2-7; 8 bases line up with TRBD1. CDR3 length: 14 residues. Germline CDR1 is SGHAT and CDR2 is FQDESV (reference sequence). The CDR3 nucleotides read TGTGCCGGCAGCTCAGGGGGCTTGGGCTACGAGCAGTACTTC. This gives the protein CAGSSGGLGYEQYF.

This chain links TRBV30 with TRBJ1-6, with D possibly being TRBD1 (5 bases). CDR1 is GTSNPN, CDR2 SVGIG, per germline (reference sequence). The CDR3 totals 14 residues. V shed 0 bases and J shed 9 bases, with 12 bases lying between them. The DNA for the CDR3 is TGTGCCTGGAGTGTATGGCAGGGAGGTTCACCCCTCCACTTT. It is translated as CAWSVWQGGSPLHF.

The rearrangement links TRBV30 to TRBJ1-2, with a possible D match to TRBD1 (5 bases). Germline CDR1 reads GTSNPN; CDR2 reads SVGIG (reference sequence). With 3 bases removed from V and 2 bases from J, the gap between germline ends came to 13 bases. The length of the CDR3 is 14 residues. CDR3: CAWRGGEANYGYTF. DNA of the CDR3: TGTGCCTGGAGGGGAGGGGAGGCCAACTATGGCTACACCTTC.

The rearrangement joins TRBV25-1 to TRBJ1-1, with D hard to call. V lost 3 bases and J lost 6, with 5 bases in between. The CDR3 is 11 residues long. Germline CDR1 reads MGHDK; CDR2 reads SYGVNS. CDR3 DNA: TGTGCCAGCAGTGATCCCGCTGAAGCTTTCTTT. It yields the protein CASSDPAEAFF. The complete variable domain, with remaining parts taken from reference TRBV25-1 and TRBJ1-1, reads EADIYQTPRYLVIGTGKKITLECSQTMGHDKMYWYQQDPGMELHLIHYSYGVNSTEKGDLSSESTVSRIRTEHFPLTLESARPSHTSQYLCASSDPAEAFFGQGTRLTVV.

This clonotype was seen repeatedly, ten times or more. The genes are TRBV28 and TRBJ2-7; D gene ambiguous. Germline V gene sequence: CDR1 MDHEN, CDR2 SYDVKM. The CDR3 covers 13 residues. Trimming pared 7 bases from V and 0 bases from J, leaving 10 bases between. CDR3 coding DNA: TGTGCCAGCAATAAGCAGAGCTCCTACGAGCAGTACTTC. Amino acids: CASNKQSSYEQYF.

This clonotype was detected only a few times. The chain has TRBV30 and TRBJ1-1; no definite D call. V lost 0 bases and J lost 0, with 5 bases in between. The CDR3 totals 13 residues. Per the germline V gene, CDR1 is GTSNPN and CDR2 is SVGIG (reference sequence). In nucleotides, the CDR3 is TGTGCCTGGAGTGTGTCTGTGAACACTGAAGCTTTCTTT. Translating gives CAWSVSVNTEAFF.

This clonotype was seen repeatedly, ten times or more. The rearrangement uses TRBV12-5 and TRBJ2-6; D is undetermined. CDR3 length: 13 residues. The germline CDR1 and CDR2 sequences are LGHNT and FRNRAP. V was cut by 7 bases and J by 0 bases, with 4 bases left in between. CDR3 sequence reads: CASANSGANVLTF. CDR3 coding DNA: TGTGCTAGTGCCAACTCTGGGGCCAACGTCCTGACTTTC.

This clonotype came up a few times. The chain carries TRBV28 and TRBJ2-1; 9 bases align to TRBD1. Germline V CDR1 and CDR2: MDHEN, SYDVKM. V lost 6 bases to trimming and J lost 7 bases; unmatched junction nucleotides: 7. There are 14 residues in the CDR3. The CDR3 DNA follows: TGTGCCAGCAGGAGGGACAGGGAATGGAATGAGCAGTTCTTC. It is translated as CASRRDREWNEQFF.

For this clonotype: Since a much larger clone is just one base distant, this may be a read error. The V gene is TRBV10-3, the J gene TRBJ2-1; 8 nucleotides align to TRBD1. Germline lookup yields CDR1 ENHRY and CDR2 SYGVKD. Germline trimming cut 0 bases from V and 10 bases from J; bases unmatched to any gene: 8. This CDR3 is built from 15 residues. DNA for the CDR3: TGTGCCATCAGTGAGTCTACGCGGGACAGGAACGAGCAGTTCTTC. Amino acid sequence: CAISESTRDRNEQFF.

This clonotype was seen repeatedly, ten times or more. The chain links TRBV5-1 to TRBJ1-6; no clear D gene. Germline V lookup: CDR1 SGHRS, CDR2 YFSETQ. The length of the CDR3 is 14 residues. The V end was cut by 5 bases, the J end by 9 bases, with 15 bases between. CDR3 amino acids: CASSSSGLGSPLHF. CDR3 bases: TGCGCCAGCAGTAGTTCGGGCTTGGGTTCACCCCTCCACTTT.